The clone carrying this TCR beta chain showed up many times. The antigen remains undetermined. These data are taken from a study of CD8 T cells in ankylosing spondylitis. Study-wide findings and caveats: Reportedly, significant enrichment of disease-linked clones occurred in matched ankylosing spondylitis synovial fluid. Earlier literature documents some of the motif variants in reactive arthritis synovial fluid and blood. Seemingly characteristic of ankylosing spondylitis blood was a TCR beta motif consisting of about 8 highly homologous variants.

This CDR3 spans 15 amino acids. V was shortened by 0 bases and J by 4 bases, with 11 bases between the two germline ends. Per the germline V gene, CDR1 is LGHNA and CDR2 is YNFKEQ. One entry per CDR3 protein results from TCRdb running MiXCR on the 5' RACE reads. The table lists 350,000 or so distinct CDR3 sequences, 6.5% to 10% of them singletons. This TCR came from a male donor with ankylosing spondylitis. The sample consisted of blood, either unsorted or a sorted T cell fraction (not recorded which). The V gene is TRBV4-2, the J gene TRBJ2-3, with D unclear. For the CDR3, the DNA is TGTGCCAGCAGCCAAGATGGGGAATACGCAGATACGCAGTATTTT. Amino acid sequence: CASSQDGEYADTQYF.